This is a list of T cell receptor beta chains from one sample in a study of identical twins. One entry per CDR3 protein results from TCRdb running MiXCR on the 5' RACE reads. The table lists under 350,000 distinct CDR3 sequences, 7.5% to 9.5% of them singletons. The data also belong to a second study, concerning yellow fever vaccine responses in identical twins.

The sequencing input was CD8+ T cells sorted from blood. Receptors were obtained from a woman aged 18-29 years in good health. Both conserved end residues are part of each CDR3. The D gene is left open where the match is weak. Rows may omit the clone size; those that give it use once, few, many or a size class.

v_call,d_call,j_call,clone_size,cdr3_nt,cdr3_aa
TRBV28,TRBD2,TRBJ2-5,few,TGTGCCAGCAGTTTACCAGCGGGGGAAGAGACCCAGTACTTC,CASSLPAGEETQYF
TRBV10-3,NA,TRBJ1-1,NA,TGTGCCATCAGTAGCCCGGGACTAAGCACTGAAGCTTTCTTT,CAISSPGLSTEAFF
TRBV5-1,TRBD1,TRBJ2-1,many,TGCGCCAGCAGCTTTGACAGGGGGCGGCTAAATGAGCAGTTCTTC,CASSFDRGRLNEQFF
TRBV13,NA,TRBJ2-7,NA,TGTGCCACCACGGAACGTCCCTACGAGCAGTACTTC,CATTERPYEQYF
TRBV16,NA,TRBJ1-2,few,TGTGCCAGCAGCCAGGGTATTACGGATAAGGGAGGCGGCTACACCTTC,CASSQGITDKGGGYTF
TRBV7-2,NA,TRBJ2-7,NA,TGTGCCAGCAGCTTGAACTCCATCTACGAGCAGTACTTC,CASSLNSIYEQYF
TRBV2,NA,TRBJ2-1,NA,TGTGCCAGCACCGAAACCCTTGGGGCCTCCTACAATGAGCAGTTCTTC,CASTETLGASYNEQFF
TRBV29-1,TRBD2,TRBJ2-2,NA,TGCAGCGTTGAAGATCACGGGGGGACCGGGGAGCTGTTTTTT,CSVEDHGGTGELFF
TRBV15,TRBD2,TRBJ2-1,many,TGTGCCACCAGCAGATCGGGACTAGCTCGCGAGCAGTTCTTC,CATSRSGLAREQFF
TRBV12-3/TRBV12-4,TRBD2,TRBJ2-5,NA,TGTGCCAGCAGTTTAGCAGGGGACCTAAAGCGGGAGCAAGAGACCCAGTACTTC,CASSLAGDLKREQETQYF
TRBV7-9,TRBD1,TRBJ2-1,many,TGTGCCAGCAGCCAGCCGGGACAGAGCTACAATGAGCAGTTCTTC,CASSQPGQSYNEQFF
TRBV27,NA,TRBJ2-7,many,TGTGCCAGCAGTCCCCCCTTACGGGAGAACTACGAGCAGTACTTC,CASSPPLRENYEQYF
TRBV6-2/TRBV6-3,NA,TRBJ2-7,many,TGTGCCAGCAGTCACGGGACATTTTCCTACGAGCAGTACTTC,CASSHGTFSYEQYF
TRBV18,TRBD1,TRBJ2-1,NA,TGTGCCAGCTCACCACGAGAGACAGGGCGTCGCAATGAGCAGTTCTTC,CASSPRETGRRNEQFF
TRBV6-2/TRBV6-3,NA,TRBJ1-1,few,TGTGCCAGCAGTTACGGGCAGGAGGACACTGAAGCTTTCTTT,CASSYGQEDTEAFF
TRBV27,TRBD1,TRBJ2-7,NA,TGTGCCAGCCGGGCAGGGGGCAGGTACGAGCAGTACTTC,CASRAGGRYEQYF
TRBV28,NA,TRBJ2-7,few,TGTGCCAGCAGTACCCTAACGGCGCCCTACGAGCAGTACTTC,CASSTLTAPYEQYF
TRBV7-3,TRBD1,TRBJ1-4,NA,TGTGCCAGCAGCCGGACAGGGGGGGATGAAAAACTGTTTTTT,CASSRTGGDEKLFF
TRBV6-1,NA,TRBJ2-7,NA,TGTGCCAGCAGTGTAGGGTACCCAACCTACGAGCAGTACTTC,CASSVGYPTYEQYF
TRBV2,NA,TRBJ2-1,few,TGTGCCAGCACGAGGGCAGATCGTGACAATGAGCAGTTCTTC,CASTRADRDNEQFF
TRBV20-1,TRBD2,TRBJ2-7,NA,TGCAGTGCTAGAGATCTCTTCCCGACTAGCGGGAGGGCCTACGAGCAGTACTTC,CSARDLFPTSGRAYEQYF
TRBV7-2,NA,TRBJ2-7,many,TGTGCCAGCAGCTTAAGTACCAGCGAGCAGTACTTC,CASSLSTSEQYF
TRBV3-1,TRBD2,TRBJ2-1,many,TGTGCCAGCAGCCAAGAGCAAGCGGGGGGCTGGTACAATGAGCAGTTCTTC,CASSQEQAGGWYNEQFF
TRBV4-3,TRBD2,TRBJ2-3,few,TGCGCCAGCAGCCCAGCCGAGCAGCGGGACGAATGTGTGCAGTATTTT,CASSPAEQRDECVQYF
TRBV7-2,NA,TRBJ2-3,many,TGTGCCAGCAGCTTGGTTGCCAGCACAGATACGCAGTATTTT,CASSLVASTDTQYF
TRBV27,NA,TRBJ2-5,NA,TGTGCCAGCAGACTAGGGATGAGTGAGACCCAGTACTTC,CASRLGMSETQYF
TRBV13,NA,TRBJ2-5,many,TGTGCCAGCAGCTTAGGCCAAAGACAAGAGACCCAGTACTTC,CASSLGQRQETQYF
TRBV24-1,NA,TRBJ2-7,few,TGTGCCACCAGTGACTTCAGGGGCGAGCAGTACTTC,CATSDFRGEQYF
TRBV7-6,NA,TRBJ2-1,few,TGTGCCAGCAGCTTATCAGGGAGCAATGAGCAGTTCTTC,CASSLSGSNEQFF
TRBV27,NA,TRBJ2-7,NA,TGTGCCAGCAGTTTATCGAGGGCCGTTGAGCAGTACTTC,CASSLSRAVEQYF
TRBV6-1,NA,TRBJ1-1,many,TGTGCCAGCAGCCGTCTGACGAACACTGAAGCTTTCTTT,CASSRLTNTEAFF
TRBV7-8,TRBD1,TRBJ2-2,many,TGTGCCAGCAGCCAACGACAGGGCGCGGCCGGGGAGCTGTTTTTT,CASSQRQGAAGELFF
TRBV3-1,TRBD2,TRBJ2-1,few,TGTGCCAGCAGCCCCGGACTAGCGATTCGCCGGGAGAACAATGAGCAGTTCTTC,CASSPGLAIRRENNEQFF
TRBV20-1,NA,TRBJ2-7,many,TGCAGTGCTCCAACTCGGGGGTCGAGCTACGAGCAGTACTTC,CSAPTRGSSYEQYF
TRBV7-9,TRBD2,TRBJ2-3,NA,TGTGCCAGCAGCACACTAGCGGGAGTTTGGACAGATACGCAGTATTTT,CASSTLAGVWTDTQYF
TRBV7-2,TRBD1,TRBJ2-1,NA,TGTGCCAGCAGGCCAGGGGGTGACAATGAGCAGTTCTTC,CASRPGGDNEQFF
TRBV2,TRBD2,TRBJ2-1,NA,TGTGCCAGCAGTGCGGTAGCGGGGGGGCCGGTGTTCAATGAGCAGTTCTTC,CASSAVAGGPVFNEQFF
TRBV5-5,TRBD1,TRBJ1-1,many,TGTGCCAGCAGCTTCTCAGGGGGCTACACTGAAGCTTTCTTT,CASSFSGGYTEAFF
TRBV18,TRBD1,TRBJ2-7,few,TGTGCCAGCTCACCATCGCAAAGTAGGACAGGGGATTACGAGCAGTACTTC,CASSPSQSRTGDYEQYF
TRBV7-9,NA,TRBJ2-1,many,TGTGCCAGCATATCATTCTCGGGCAATGAGCAGTTCTTC,CASISFSGNEQFF
TRBV6-4,NA,TRBJ2-5,few,TGTGCCAGCAGTGAAGAAGGCGGCAGTCAAGAGACCCAGTACTTC,CASSEEGGSQETQYF
TRBV20-1,TRBD2,TRBJ2-7,NA,TGCAGTGCTAGTCCATTAGCGGGGGGCTCCTACGAGCAGTACTTC,CSASPLAGGSYEQYF
TRBV5-1,NA,TRBJ2-3,many,TGCGCCAGCAGCTTGGATCCCAGCACAGATACGCAGTATTTT,CASSLDPSTDTQYF
TRBV4-3,TRBD2,TRBJ2-7,few,TGCGCCAGCAGCCAAGAAAGGACGGGGGGTTACGAGCAGTACTTC,CASSQERTGGYEQYF